This T cell receptor beta chain is drawn from a study of blood T cell repertoires in COVID-19. Study-wide background: PBMCs, B-cell-depleted T cells, or T cells provided the cDNA or gDNA that made up the material.

Per the original methods: Researchers report that nucleated cell counts were estimated from reference gene primer amplification. Method: immunoSEQ multiplex PCR; TCRdb's copy keeps in-frame clones and lacks some. V, J and clone size are taken as reported in that table, and D and trimming were inferred from the DNA itself. The data hold 150,000 to 200,000 clones, with approximately 80% observed a single time. The age range of participants was about 18 to 100 years, with residence in approximately 25 US areas. Which cohort a participant joined came from the clinical history participants gave. The CDR3 extends over 14 amino acids. CDR1 is SGDLS and CDR2 is YYNGEE in the germline V gene. V was shortened by 3 bases and J by 4 bases, with 13 bases between the two germline ends.

The receptor was derived from a man aged 55 to 70 who had been exposed to COVID-19. The sequenced sample consisted of PBMCs or T cells enriched from blood (not recorded which). V and J are TRBV9 and TRBJ1-1; a possible D gene is TRBD1 (5 bases). The CDR3 region has the DNA TGTGCCAGCAGCGCCGTCGGGGGGATCACTGAAGCTTTCTTT. As protein: CASSAVGGITEAFF.